This TCR beta chain was retrieved from a study of blood T cells in healthy people across ages. This clonotype occurred many times. Combining a sample-barcoded 5' primer with a J-beta primer mix, a second PCR ran for roughly 7 to 11 cycles. TCRdb ran MiXCR on the 5' RACE reads and lists one entry per CDR3 protein. Seen here are 1.5 million to 2 million distinct CDR3 sequences, 28% observed once, and the top ten hold about 7.7%. The CDR3 totals 15 residues. Trimming cost V 5 bases and J 2 bases; bases outside gene matches: 6. Per the germline V gene, CDR1 is SEHNR and CDR2 is FQNEAQ (reference sequence).

This TCR was recovered from a woman aged 25 to 45 in good health. The chain couples TRBV7-9 to TRBJ2-3, with 8 bases lining up with TRBD2. The material sequenced was blood. CDR3 in DNA: TGTGCCAGCAGCCTGAGCGGGGGTCACACAGATACGCAGTATTTT. It is translated as CASSLSGGHTDTQYF.